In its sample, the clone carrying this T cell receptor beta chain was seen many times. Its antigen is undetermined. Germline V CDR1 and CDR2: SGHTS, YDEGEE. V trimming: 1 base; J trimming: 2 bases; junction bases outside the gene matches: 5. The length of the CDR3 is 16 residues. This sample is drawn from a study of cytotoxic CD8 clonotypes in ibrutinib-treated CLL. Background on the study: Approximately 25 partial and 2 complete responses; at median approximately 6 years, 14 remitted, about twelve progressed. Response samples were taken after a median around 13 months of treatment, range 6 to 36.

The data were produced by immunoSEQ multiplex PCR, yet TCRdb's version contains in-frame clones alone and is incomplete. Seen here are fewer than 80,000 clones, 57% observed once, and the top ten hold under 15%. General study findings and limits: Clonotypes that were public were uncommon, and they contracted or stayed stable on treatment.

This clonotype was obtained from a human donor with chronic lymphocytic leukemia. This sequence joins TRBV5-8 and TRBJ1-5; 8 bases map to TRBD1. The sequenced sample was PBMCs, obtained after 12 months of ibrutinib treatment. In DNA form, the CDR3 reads TGTGCCAGCAGCTTGTTCGGACAGGGTGGCAATCAGCCCCAGCATTTT. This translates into CASSLFGQGGNQPQHF.